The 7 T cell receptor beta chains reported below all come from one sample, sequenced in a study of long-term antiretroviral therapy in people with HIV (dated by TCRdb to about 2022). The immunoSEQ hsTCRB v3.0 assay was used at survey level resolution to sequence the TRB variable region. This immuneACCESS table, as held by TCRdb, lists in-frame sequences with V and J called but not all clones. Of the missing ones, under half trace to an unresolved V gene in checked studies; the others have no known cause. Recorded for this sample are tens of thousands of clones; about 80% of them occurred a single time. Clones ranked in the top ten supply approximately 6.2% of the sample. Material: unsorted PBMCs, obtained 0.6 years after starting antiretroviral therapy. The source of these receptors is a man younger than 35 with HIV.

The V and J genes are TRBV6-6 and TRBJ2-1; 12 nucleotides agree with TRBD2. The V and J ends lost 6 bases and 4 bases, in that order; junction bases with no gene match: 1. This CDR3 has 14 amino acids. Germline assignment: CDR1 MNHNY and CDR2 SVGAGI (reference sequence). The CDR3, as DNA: TGTGCCAGCAGGACTAGCGGGAGTTACAATGAGCAGTTCTTC. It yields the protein CASRTSGSYNEQFF.

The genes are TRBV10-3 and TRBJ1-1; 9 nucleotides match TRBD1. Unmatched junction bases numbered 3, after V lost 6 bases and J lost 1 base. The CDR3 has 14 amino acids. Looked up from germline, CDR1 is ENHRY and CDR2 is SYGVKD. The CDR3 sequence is CAIRRDRANTEAFF. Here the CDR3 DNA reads TGTGCCATCAGAAGGGACAGGGCGAACACTGAAGCTTTCTTT.

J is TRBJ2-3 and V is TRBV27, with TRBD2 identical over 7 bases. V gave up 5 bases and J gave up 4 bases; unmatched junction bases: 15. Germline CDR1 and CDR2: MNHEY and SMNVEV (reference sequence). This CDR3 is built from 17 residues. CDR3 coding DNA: TGTGCCAGCAGTCCCACTAATCGGAAAACTAGCGCAGATACGCAGTATTTT. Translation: CASSPTNRKTSADTQYF.

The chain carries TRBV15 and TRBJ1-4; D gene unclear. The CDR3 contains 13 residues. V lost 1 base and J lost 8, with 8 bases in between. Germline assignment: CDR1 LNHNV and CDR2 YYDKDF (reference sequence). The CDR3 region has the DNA TGTGCCACCAGCAGAGCAGGAGGGGAAAAACTGTTTTTT. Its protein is CATSRAGGEKLFF. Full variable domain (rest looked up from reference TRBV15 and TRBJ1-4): DAMVIQNPRYQVTQFGKPVTLSCSQTLNHNVMYWYQQKSSQAPKLLFHYYDKDFNNEADTPDNFQSRRPNTSFCFLDIRSPGLGDTAMYLCATSRAGGEKLFFGSGTQLSVL.

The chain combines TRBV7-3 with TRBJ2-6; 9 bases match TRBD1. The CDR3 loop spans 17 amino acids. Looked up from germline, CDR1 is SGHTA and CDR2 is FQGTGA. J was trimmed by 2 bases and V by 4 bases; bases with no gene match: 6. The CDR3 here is CASSSGDRGTGANVLTF. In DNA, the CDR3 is TGTGCCAGCAGCTCCGGTGACAGGGGGACTGGGGCCAACGTCCTGACTTTC.

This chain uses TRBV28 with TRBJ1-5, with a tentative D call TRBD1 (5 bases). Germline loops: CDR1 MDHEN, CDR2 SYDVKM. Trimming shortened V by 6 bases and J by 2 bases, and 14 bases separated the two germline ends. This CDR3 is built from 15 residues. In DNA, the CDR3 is TGTGCCAGCAGAATACCGCAGGGTCGCAATCAGCCCCAGCATTTT. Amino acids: CASRIPQGRNQPQHF. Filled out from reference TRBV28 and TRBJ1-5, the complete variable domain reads DVKVTQSSRYLVKRTGEKVFLECVQDMDHENMFWYRQDPGLGLRLIYFSYDVKMKEKGDIPEGYSVSREKKERFSLILESASTNQTSMYLCASRIPQGRNQPQHFGDGTRLSIL.

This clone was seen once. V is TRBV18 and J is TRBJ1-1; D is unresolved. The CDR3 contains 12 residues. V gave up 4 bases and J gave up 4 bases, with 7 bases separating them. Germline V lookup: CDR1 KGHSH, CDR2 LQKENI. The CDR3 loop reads CASSQGGTEAFF. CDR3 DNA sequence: TGTGCCAGCTCACAGGGTGGCACTGAAGCTTTCTTT.